The 18 T cell receptor beta chains below come from one sample, sequenced in a study of cytomegalovirus exposure and HLA in healthy donors. The PCR used 60 Vbeta and 13 Jbeta primers. Sequencing was performed with immunoSEQ multiplex PCR; in TCRdb, only in-frame clones are kept and a portion is missing. The sample shows around 130,000 clones, roughly 75% of them seen only once. Sequencing was carried out using PBMCs. These receptors were taken from a man younger than 40 in good health and CMV-seronegative.

The rearrangement uses TRBV4-3 and TRBJ2-5, with 10 bases matching TRBD1. Trimming removed 4 bases from V and 2 bases from J; junction bases left unmatched: 7. Germline CDR1 reads LGHNA; CDR2 reads YSLEER. The CDR3 runs to 16 residues. The CDR3: CASSPGDRGSQETQYF. As DNA, the CDR3 is TGCGCCAGCAGCCCAGGGGACAGGGGATCACAAGAGACCCAGTACTTC.

The chain employs TRBV2 and TRBJ2-1; no reliable D call. Germline assignment: CDR1 SNHLY and CDR2 FYNNEI. V was cut by 6 bases and J by 1 base, with 7 bases left in between. This CDR3 is built from 13 residues. The CDR3 sequence is CASRETSYNEQFF. As DNA, the CDR3 is TGTGCCAGCAGGGAGACGTCCTACAATGAGCAGTTCTTC.

The V call is TRBV6-5, the J call TRBJ1-1; no clear D gene. V dropped 2 bases and J dropped 3 bases, with 13 bases sitting between them. This CDR3 spans 15 amino acids. CDR1 and CDR2 from the germline V gene are MNHEY and SVGAGI. CDR3 amino acids: CASSYAEGTDTEAFF. The CDR3 DNA reads as TGTGCCAGCAGTTACGCGGAGGGTACCGACACTGAAGCTTTCTTT.

The chain uses TRBV29-1 and TRBJ1-2, with TRBD1 matching over 9 bases. J was trimmed by 8 bases and V by 0 bases; bases with no gene match: 10. Germline V gene sequence: CDR1 SQVTM, CDR2 ANQGSEA. This CDR3 has 15 residues. The CDR3 DNA is TGCAGCGTTGAAGATCCGGACAGGGGAGGTATAGGCTACACCTTC. Translated: CSVEDPDRGGIGYTF.

V usage is TRBV15 and J usage is TRBJ2-4, with 7 bases lining up with TRBD2. This CDR3 contains 22 residues. Germline loops: CDR1 LNHNV, CDR2 YYDKDF (reference sequence). With V trimmed by 0 bases and J by 0 bases, 20 bases remained unmatched. The CDR3 region is CATSRETKGTTGGALAKNIQYF. The CDR3 DNA follows: TGTGCCACCAGCAGAGAAACGAAGGGCACTACGGGGGGTGCACTAGCCAAAAACATTCAGTACTTC.

The V call is TRBV5-1, the J call TRBJ2-6, with D tentatively TRBD2 (5 bases). CDR3 size: 16 residues. In germline, CDR1 is SGHRS, CDR2 YFSETQ. V lost 2 bases and J 0 bases, leaving 9 bases between the germline ends. DNA for the CDR3: TGCGCCAGCAGCTTTAGGAGGCTCTCTGGGGCCAACGTCCTGACTTTC. Its protein is CASSFRRLSGANVLTF. The variable domain in full, with the rest retrieved from reference TRBV5-1 and TRBJ2-6, is KAGVTQTPRYLIKTRGQQVTLSCSPISGHRSVSWYQQTPGQGLQFLFEYFSETQRNKGNFPGRFSGRQFSNSRSEMNVSTLELGDSALYLCASSFRRLSGANVLTFGAGSRLTVL.

The rearrangement joins TRBV10-3 to TRBJ2-1; 7 positions agree with TRBD1. J gave up 1 base and V 8 bases, and 14 bases lay outside the gene matches. Per the germline V gene, CDR1 is ENHRY and CDR2 is SYGVKD. CDR3 size: 17 residues. CDR3 sequence (DNA): TGTGCCATCCCGCCCTTGGTGACAGGGAAGTCCTACAATGAGCAGTTCTTC. Its translation: CAIPPLVTGKSYNEQFF.

This clone came up once. The rearrangement uses TRBV7-2 and TRBJ2-7; 8 nucleotides agree with TRBD2. The CDR3 sequence is 14 residues long. Unmatched junction bases numbered 10, after V lost 5 bases and J lost 7 bases. CDR1 is SGHTA and CDR2 is FQGNSA in the germline V gene. The CDR3 DNA is TGTGCCAGCAGCCACTACGGGGGGGTGGGGGAGCAGTACTTC. This translates into CASSHYGGVGEQYF.

This clone has more than one count but fewer than ten. The rearrangement links TRBV5-4 to TRBJ2-2, with D possibly matching TRBD2 (6 bases). The ends were cut back, 4 bases at V and 2 bases at J, with 12 bases in the middle. The germline V gene has CDR1 SGHNT and CDR2 YYREEE (reference sequence). This CDR3 contains 15 residues. DNA of the CDR3: TGTGCCAGCAGCCCCCGGGAGAAAAACACCGGGGAGCTGTTTTTT. This gives the protein CASSPREKNTGELFF.

The V and J genes are TRBV2 and TRBJ2-2; perhaps TRBD2 as D (6 bases). The CDR3 loop spans 13 amino acids. V was trimmed by 6 bases and J by 5 bases, leaving 10 bases between them. Looked up from germline, CDR1 is SNHLY and CDR2 is FYNNEI. The CDR3 nucleotides read TGTGCCAGCAGCTCCGGGACTACCGGGGAGCTGTTTTTT. Translation gives CASSSGTTGELFF.

V and J are TRBV13 and TRBJ2-7; 8 positions agree with TRBD1. CDR1 and CDR2 (germline): PRHDT, FYEKMQ (reference sequence). V trimming: 2 bases; J trimming: 4 bases; junction bases outside the gene matches: 4. This CDR3 has 14 amino acids. CDR3 sequence (DNA): TGTGCCAGCAGCTTAAACCAGGGGGCTTACGAGCAGTACTTC. Translation: CASSLNQGAYEQYF.

The chain carries TRBV19 and TRBJ2-5, with a tentative D call TRBD2 (6 bases). V was trimmed by 4 bases and J by 7 bases, leaving 13 bases between them. The CDR3 spans 13 residues. CDR1 is LNHDA, CDR2 SQIVND, per germline (reference sequence). In nucleotides, the CDR3 is TGTGCCAGTAGTAGACGGGACTCGGGGACCCAGTACTTC. Translation gives CASSRRDSGTQYF.

The J gene is TRBJ1-1, the V gene TRBV29-1; D may be TRBD1 (6 bases). This CDR3 comprises 13 residues. Looked up from germline, CDR1 is SQVTM and CDR2 is ANQGSEA. The V end was cut by 8 bases, the J end by 5 bases, with 18 bases between. In nucleotides, the CDR3 is TGCAGCTTCGGGGGGCAGGGTCGAACTGAAGCTTTCTTT. Translating gives CSFGGQGRTEAFF.

The chain recombines TRBV15 with TRBJ2-7; TRBD1 matches 7 bases. CDR1 is LNHNV, CDR2 YYDKDF, per germline (reference sequence). This CDR3 spans 14 amino acids. The J segment lost 5 bases and the V segment lost 3 bases, leaving 7 bases of the junction unmatched. CDR3 nucleotides: TGTGCCACCAGCAGCGATAGGGGGCTTGACGAGCAGTACTTC. This translates into CATSSDRGLDEQYF.

The rearrangement joins TRBV9 to TRBJ2-7, with 9 bases matching TRBD2. V gave up 0 bases and J gave up 6 bases; unmatched junction bases: 7. This CDR3 comprises 15 residues. Germline CDR1 is SGDLS and CDR2 is YYNGEE. The CDR3 loop is CASSVGSGGLLEQYF. CDR3 DNA: TGTGCCAGCAGCGTAGGTAGCGGGGGACTGCTCGAGCAGTACTTC.

This clone was recorded a few times. The chain uses TRBV11-3 and TRBJ2-1; 9 bases are a match to TRBD2. The J segment lost 2 bases and the V segment lost 1 base, leaving 0 bases of the junction unmatched. This CDR3 has 15 amino acids. CDR1 SGHNT and CDR2 YENEEA come from the germline V gene. In DNA form, the CDR3 reads TGTGCCAGCAGCTTAGGCGGGGGGGCCTACAATGAGCAGTTCTTC. Protein: CASSLGGGAYNEQFF. The full variable domain, in which reference TRBV11-3 and TRBJ2-1 provide the parts outside the CDR3, is EAGVVQSPRYKIIEKKQPVAFWCNPISGHNTLYWYLQNLGQGPELLIRYENEEAVDDSQLPKDRFSAERLKGVDSTLKIQPAELGDSAVYLCASSLGGGAYNEQFFGPGTRLTVL.

The chain uses TRBV21-1 and TRBJ2-7; the D call of TRBD1 is as the table states it, not checked on the DNA. TRBV21-1 is a pseudogene. The CDR3 is 12 residues long. CDR3 nucleotides: TGTGCCAGCAGCACACAGGGTTACGAGCAGTACTTC. Its translation is CASSTQGYEQYF.

V gene TRBV5-5 combines with J gene TRBJ1-5; D perhaps matches TRBD1 (6 bases). CDR1 and CDR2 from the germline V gene are SGHKS and YYEKEE (reference sequence). This CDR3 contains 14 residues. Trimming took 2 bases from V and 6 from J, leaving 12 bases between them. CDR3 amino acids: CASSFGEGGQPQHF. The CDR3 DNA sequence: TGTGCCAGCAGCTTCGGGGAAGGGGGTCAGCCCCAGCATTTT.